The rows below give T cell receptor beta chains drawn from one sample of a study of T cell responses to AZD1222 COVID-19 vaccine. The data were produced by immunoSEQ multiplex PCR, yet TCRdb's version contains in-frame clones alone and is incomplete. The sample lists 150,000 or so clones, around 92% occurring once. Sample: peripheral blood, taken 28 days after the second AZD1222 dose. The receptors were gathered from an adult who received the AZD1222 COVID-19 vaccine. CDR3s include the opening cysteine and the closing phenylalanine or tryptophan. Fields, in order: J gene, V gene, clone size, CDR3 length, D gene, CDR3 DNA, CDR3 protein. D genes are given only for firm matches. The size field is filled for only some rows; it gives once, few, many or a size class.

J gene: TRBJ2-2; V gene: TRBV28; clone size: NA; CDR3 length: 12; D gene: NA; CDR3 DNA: TGTGCCAGCAGGACCGACACCGGGGAGCTGTTTTTT; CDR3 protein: CASRTDTGELFF
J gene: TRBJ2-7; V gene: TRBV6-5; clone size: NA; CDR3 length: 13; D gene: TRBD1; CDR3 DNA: TGTGCCCTAAGGAACAGGGGAACCTACGAGCAGTACTTC; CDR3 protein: CALRNRGTYEQYF
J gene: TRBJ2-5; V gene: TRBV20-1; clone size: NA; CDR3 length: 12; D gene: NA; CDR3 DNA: TGCAGTGCTAGTCGGCTCCAAGAGACCCAGTACTTC; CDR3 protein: CSASRLQETQYF
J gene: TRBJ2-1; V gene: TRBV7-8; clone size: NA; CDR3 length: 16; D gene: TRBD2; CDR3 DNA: TGTGCCAGCAGCCCAACTAGCGGGAGAAACTACAATGAGCAGTTCTTC; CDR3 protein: CASSPTSGRNYNEQFF
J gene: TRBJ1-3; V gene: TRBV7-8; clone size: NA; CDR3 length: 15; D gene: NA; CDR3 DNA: TGTGCCAGCAGCTTAACGGGGCTCTCTGGAAACACCATATATTTT; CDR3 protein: CASSLTGLSGNTIYF
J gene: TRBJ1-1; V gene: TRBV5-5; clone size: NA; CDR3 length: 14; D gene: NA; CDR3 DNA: TGTGCCAGCAGCCCAGGAGGGATGAACACTGAAGCTTTCTTT; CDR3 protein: CASSPGGMNTEAFF
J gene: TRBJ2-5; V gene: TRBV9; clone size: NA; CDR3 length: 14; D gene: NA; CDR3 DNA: TGTGCCAGCAGCGTACGCCCGGAGCAAGAGACCCAGTACTTC; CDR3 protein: CASSVRPEQETQYF
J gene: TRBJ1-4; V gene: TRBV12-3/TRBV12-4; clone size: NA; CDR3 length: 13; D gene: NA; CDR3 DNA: TGTGCCAGCTCGTATAGGGCTAATGAAAAACTGTTTTTT; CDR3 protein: CASSYRANEKLFF
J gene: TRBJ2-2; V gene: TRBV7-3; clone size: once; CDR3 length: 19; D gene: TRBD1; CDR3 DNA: TGTGCCAGCAGCTTAGGACAGGGTGAACCCGACGCGAACACCGGGGAGCTGTTTTTT; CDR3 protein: CASSLGQGEPDANTGELFF
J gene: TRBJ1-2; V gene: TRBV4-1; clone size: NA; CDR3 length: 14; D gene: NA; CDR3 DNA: TGCGCCAGCAGCCAAGAAATCGGGGGTAGGGGCTACACCTTC; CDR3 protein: CASSQEIGGRGYTF
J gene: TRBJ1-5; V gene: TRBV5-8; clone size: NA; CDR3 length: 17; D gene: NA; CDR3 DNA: TGTGCCAGCAGCTTCATGTGGGGGGGGGCGAGCAATCAGCCCCAGCATTTT; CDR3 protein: CASSFMWGGASNQPQHF
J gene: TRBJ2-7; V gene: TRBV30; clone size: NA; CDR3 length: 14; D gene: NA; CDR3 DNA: TGTGCCTGGAGTGTAATAGATCCGTTGGGCGAGCAGTACTTC; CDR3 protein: CAWSVIDPLGEQYF
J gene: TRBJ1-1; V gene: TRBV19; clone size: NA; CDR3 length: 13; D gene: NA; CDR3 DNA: TGTGCCAGTAGTTCACAGGGCGGGCAATGGGCTTTCTTT; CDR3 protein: CASSSQGGQWAFF
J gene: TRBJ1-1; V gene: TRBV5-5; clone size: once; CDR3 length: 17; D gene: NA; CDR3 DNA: TGTGCCAGCAGCTTCTTAATATTCCGGGACTCGAACACTGAAGCTTTCTTT; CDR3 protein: CASSFLIFRDSNTEAFF
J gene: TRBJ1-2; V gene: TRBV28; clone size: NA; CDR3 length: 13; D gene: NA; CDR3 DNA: TGTGCCAGCAGGATCGGAGGGGGATATGGCTACACCTTC; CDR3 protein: CASRIGGGYGYTF
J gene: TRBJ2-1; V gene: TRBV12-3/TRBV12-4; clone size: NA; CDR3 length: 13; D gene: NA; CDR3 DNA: TGTGCCAGCAGCCGCCGTCAGGGTAATGAGCAGTTCTTC; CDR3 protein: CASSRRQGNEQFF
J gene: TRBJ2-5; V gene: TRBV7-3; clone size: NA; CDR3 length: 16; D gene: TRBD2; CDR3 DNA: TGTGCCAGCAGCCCTCGACTCGCGGGAGGGGGCGAGACCCAGTACTTC; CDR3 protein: CASSPRLAGGGETQYF
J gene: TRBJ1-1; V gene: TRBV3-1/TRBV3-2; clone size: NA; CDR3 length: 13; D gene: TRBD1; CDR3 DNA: TGTGCCAGCAGCCTGACAGGGTTGACTGAAGCTTTCTTT; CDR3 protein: CASSLTGLTEAFF
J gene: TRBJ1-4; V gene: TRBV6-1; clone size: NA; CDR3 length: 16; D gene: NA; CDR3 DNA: TGTGCCAGCAGTGAAACAAAAAGGGGGGCCTATGAAAAACTGTTTTTT; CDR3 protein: CASSETKRGAYEKLFF
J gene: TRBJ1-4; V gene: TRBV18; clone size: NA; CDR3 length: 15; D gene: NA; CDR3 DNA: TGTGCCAGCTCACCACAGGACAATAGGAATGAAAAACTGTTTTTT; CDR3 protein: CASSPQDNRNEKLFF
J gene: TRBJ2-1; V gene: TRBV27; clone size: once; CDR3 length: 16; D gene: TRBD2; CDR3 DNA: TGTGCCAGCAGTCCCTTAGCGGGAGAGTCCTACAATGAGCAGTTCTTC; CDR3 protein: CASSPLAGESYNEQFF
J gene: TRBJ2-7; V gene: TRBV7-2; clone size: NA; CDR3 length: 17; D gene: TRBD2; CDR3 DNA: TGTGCCAGCAGCTTAGTATGGGGACTAGCAAGAACCTACGAGCAGTACTTC; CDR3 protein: CASSLVWGLARTYEQYF
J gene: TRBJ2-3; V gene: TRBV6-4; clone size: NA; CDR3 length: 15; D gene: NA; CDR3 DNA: TGTGCCAGCAGTCCAGGGGCCGGGAGCTCAGATACGCAGTATTTT; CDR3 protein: CASSPGAGSSDTQYF
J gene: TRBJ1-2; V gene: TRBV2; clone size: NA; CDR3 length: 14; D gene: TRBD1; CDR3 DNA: TGTGCCAGCACTCCGAGGGGGCGCATCTATGGCTACACCTTC; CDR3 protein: CASTPRGRIYGYTF
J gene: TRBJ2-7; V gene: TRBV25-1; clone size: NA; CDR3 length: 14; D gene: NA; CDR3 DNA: TGTGCCAGCAGTGCTCCCCCAGCCCGCGGCGAGCAGTACTTC; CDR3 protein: CASSAPPARGEQYF
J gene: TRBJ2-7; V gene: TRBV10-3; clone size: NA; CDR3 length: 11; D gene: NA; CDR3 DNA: TGTGCCATCAGTGATGCAGGCGAGCAGTACTTC; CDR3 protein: CAISDAGEQYF
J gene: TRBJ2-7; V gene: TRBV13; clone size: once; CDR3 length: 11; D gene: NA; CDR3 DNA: TGTGCCAGCCTCTCCCGAGGCGAGCAGTACTTC; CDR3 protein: CASLSRGEQYF
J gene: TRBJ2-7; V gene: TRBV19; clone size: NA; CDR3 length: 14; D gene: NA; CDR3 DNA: TGTGCCAGTAGTATAATGGACAGTTCCTACGAGCAGTACTTC; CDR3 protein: CASSIMDSSYEQYF
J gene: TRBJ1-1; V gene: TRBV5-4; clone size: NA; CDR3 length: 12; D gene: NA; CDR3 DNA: TGTGCCAGCAACTCCGTGGGGGGCAGAGCTTTCTTT; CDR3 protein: CASNSVGGRAFF
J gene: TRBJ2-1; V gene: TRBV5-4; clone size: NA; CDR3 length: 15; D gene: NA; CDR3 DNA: TGTGCCAGCAGCTCAGGGCCGGTCTCCTACAATGAGCAGTTCTTC; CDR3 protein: CASSSGPVSYNEQFF
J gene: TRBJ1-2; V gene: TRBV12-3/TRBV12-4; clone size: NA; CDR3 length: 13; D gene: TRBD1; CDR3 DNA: TGTGCCAGCAGTTTCAACAGGGGGAATGGCTACACCTTC; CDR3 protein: CASSFNRGNGYTF
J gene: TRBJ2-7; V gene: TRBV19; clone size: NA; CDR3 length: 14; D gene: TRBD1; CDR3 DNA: TGTGCCAGTAGCCCGGGACAGAGTGTTTACGAGCAGTACTTC; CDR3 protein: CASSPGQSVYEQYF
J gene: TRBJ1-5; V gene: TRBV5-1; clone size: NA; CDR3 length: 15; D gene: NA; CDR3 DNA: TGCGCCAGCAGAGTGGGGGATTCGAACAATCAGCCCCAGCATTTT; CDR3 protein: CASRVGDSNNQPQHF
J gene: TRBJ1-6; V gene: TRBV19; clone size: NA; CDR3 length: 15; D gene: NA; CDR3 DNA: TGTGCCAGTAGTCGGGGACGGAGCCGTAATTCACCCCTCCACTTT; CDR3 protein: CASSRGRSRNSPLHF
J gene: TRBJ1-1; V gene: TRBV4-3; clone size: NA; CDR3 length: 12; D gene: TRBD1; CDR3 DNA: TGCGCCAGCAGCCAAACAGGGGCAGAAGCTTTCTTT; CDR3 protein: CASSQTGAEAFF
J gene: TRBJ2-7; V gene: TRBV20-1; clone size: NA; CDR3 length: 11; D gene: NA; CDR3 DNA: TGCAGTGGGGCCGGTACCTACGAGCAGTACTTC; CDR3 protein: CSGAGTYEQYF
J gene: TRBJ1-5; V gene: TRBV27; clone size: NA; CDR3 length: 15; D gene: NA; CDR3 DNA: TGTGCCAGCAGTTTTTCGATTTATAGCAATCAGCCCCAGCATTTT; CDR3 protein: CASSFSIYSNQPQHF
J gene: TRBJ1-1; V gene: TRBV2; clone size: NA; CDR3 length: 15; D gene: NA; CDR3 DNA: TGTGCCAGCAGTGAAGCGCGGTTTGTGGGCACTGAAGCTTTCTTT; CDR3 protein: CASSEARFVGTEAFF
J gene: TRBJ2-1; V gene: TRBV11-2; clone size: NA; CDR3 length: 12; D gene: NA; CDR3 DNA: TGTGCCAGCAGCTTAGATCAGGGTGAGCAGTTCTTC; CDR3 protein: CASSLDQGEQFF
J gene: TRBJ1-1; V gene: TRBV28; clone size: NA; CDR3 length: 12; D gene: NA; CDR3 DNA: TGTGCCAGCAGTTTTTGGGGGGCTGAAGCTTTCTTT; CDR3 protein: CASSFWGAEAFF
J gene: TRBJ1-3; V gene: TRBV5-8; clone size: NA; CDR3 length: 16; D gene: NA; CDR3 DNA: TGTGCCAGCAGCTTGGGGACAGCAAACTCTGGAAACACCATATATTTT; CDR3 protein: CASSLGTANSGNTIYF
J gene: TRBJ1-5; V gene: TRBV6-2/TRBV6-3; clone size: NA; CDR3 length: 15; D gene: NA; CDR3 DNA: TGTGCCAGCAGTTACCTAGGTAATAGCAATCAGCCCCAGCATTTT; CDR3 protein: CASSYLGNSNQPQHF
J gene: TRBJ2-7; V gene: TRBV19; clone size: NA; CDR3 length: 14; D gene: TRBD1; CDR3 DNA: TGTGCCAGTAGTACGACAGGGTACTCCTACGAGCAGTACTTC; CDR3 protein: CASSTTGYSYEQYF
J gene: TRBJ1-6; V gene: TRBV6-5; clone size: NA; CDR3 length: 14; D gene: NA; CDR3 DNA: TGTGCCAGCAGCCGCGGGACATTCTTTTCACCCCTCCACTTT; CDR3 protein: CASSRGTFFSPLHF
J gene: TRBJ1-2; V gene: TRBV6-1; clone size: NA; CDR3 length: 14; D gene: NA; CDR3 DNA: TGTGCCAGCAGTGAAGTCTGGTCCAACTATGGCTACACCTTC; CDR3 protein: CASSEVWSNYGYTF
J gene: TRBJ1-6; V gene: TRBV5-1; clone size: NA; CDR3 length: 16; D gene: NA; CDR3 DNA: TGCGCCAGCAGCTTGGCCGGCAGCCGATGGAATTCACCCCTCCACTTT; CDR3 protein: CASSLAGSRWNSPLHF
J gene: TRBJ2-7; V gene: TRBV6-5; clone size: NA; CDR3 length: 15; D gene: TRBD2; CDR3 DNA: TGTGCCAGCAGTTTACGACTAGCGGGCCCCTACGAGCAGTACTTC; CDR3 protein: CASSLRLAGPYEQYF